The 19 T cell receptor beta chains in this list originate from one sample, sequenced in a study of beta chain features in type 1 diabetes. cDNA synthesis used the whole RNA isolate, giving expressed TCRB sequences. Clones were read by immunoSEQ multiplex PCR, and TCRdb kept only the in-frame ones, dropping some. The sample lists under 300,000 clones, around 7.3% occurring once. Source material: central memory CD4+ T cells from blood. These receptors all stem from a woman aged 18-29 years in good health.

There are a few counts of this clone. This sequence is one base from a far larger clone and is likely a read error. Other DNA sequences in the sample encode the same CDR3. This chain joins TRBV30 and TRBJ2-5; the D gene is possibly TRBD1 (7 bases). This CDR3 spans 14 amino acids. V was cut by 5 bases and J by 2 bases, with 15 bases left in between. CDR1 is GTSNPN, CDR2 SVGIG, per germline (reference sequence). The CDR3, as DNA: TGTGCCTGGGTGCGCCAGGGGGGACAAGAGACCCAGTACTTC. Its translation is CAWVRQGGQETQYF.

This clone was seen a handful of times. The chain recombines TRBV18 with TRBJ2-2; 7 bases agree with TRBD2. The CDR3 loop spans 16 amino acids. V dropped 1 base and J dropped 0; count of bases not matched to a gene: 2. In germline, CDR1 is KGHSH, CDR2 LQKENI. The CDR3 coding sequence is TGTGCCAGCTCACCACGGGGGGGAGCGAACACCGGGGAGCTGTTTTTT. Translated: CASSPRGGANTGELFF. Supplemented by reference TRBV18 and TRBJ2-2, the full variable domain reads NAGVMQNPRHLVRRRGQEARLRCSPMKGHSHVYWYRQLPEEGLKFMVYLQKENIIDESGMPKERFSAEFPKEGPSILRIQQVVRGDSAAYFCASSPRGGANTGELFFGEGSRLTVL.

The chain joins TRBV7-2 to TRBJ2-1, with D perhaps TRBD1 (5 bases). Germline CDR1 is SGHTA and CDR2 is FQGNSA. There are 14 residues in the CDR3. Trimming removed 2 bases from V and 5 bases from J, with 10 bases in between. The CDR3 reads CASSLSTGHNEQFF. Here the CDR3 DNA reads TGTGCCAGCAGCTTAAGTACAGGCCACAATGAGCAGTTCTTC. Drawing the rest from reference TRBV7-2 and TRBJ2-1, the complete variable domain is GAGVSQSPSNKVTEKGKDVELRCDPISGHTALYWYRQSLGQGLEFLIYFQGNSAPDKSGLPSDRFSAERTGGSVSTLTIQRTQQEDSAVYLCASSLSTGHNEQFFGPGTRLTVL.

The chain is built from TRBV28 and TRBJ1-2; 12 bases map to TRBD1. The junction had 15 bases not matched to a gene; V was cut back by 6 bases and J by 7 bases. The CDR3 covers 17 residues. The germline gives CDR1 MDHEN, CDR2 SYDVKM. The CDR3 region has the DNA TGTGCCAGCAGCTCCCCAACTAGATCGGGACAGGGGGCTGGCTACACCTTC. It encodes CASSSPTRSGQGAGYTF.

The chain uses TRBV7-8 and TRBJ2-6, with 7 bases that match TRBD1. This CDR3 has 17 amino acids. The V segment lost 3 bases and the J segment 2 bases; nucleotides outside the gene matches: 7. Germline V gives CDR1 SGHVS, CDR2 FQNEAQ. CDR3 DNA: TGTGCCAGCAGCTTTAGGCAGGGGGTGACTGGGGCCAACGTCCTGACTTTC. Its translation is CASSFRQGVTGANVLTF.

The chain joins TRBV2 to TRBJ1-3; D perhaps matches TRBD1 (6 bases). The length of the CDR3 is 14 residues. Germline CDR1 reads SNHLY; CDR2 reads FYNNEI. The V gene lost 7 bases and the J gene lost 2 bases, with 12 bases spanning the gap. CDR3 residues: CASTGATAGNTIYF. CDR3 coding DNA: TGTGCCAGCACGGGGGCAACCGCTGGAAACACCATATATTTT.

The chain couples TRBV28 to TRBJ1-2; the D gene is possibly TRBD1 (5 bases). V lost 6 bases and J 7 bases, leaving 9 bases between the germline ends. Germline V gives CDR1 MDHEN, CDR2 SYDVKM. CDR3 size: 11 residues. The CDR3 protein is CASSRGRGYTF. DNA of the CDR3: TGTGCCAGCAGCCGGGGACGTGGCTACACCTTC.

Only a few counts were recorded for this clone. This rearrangement joins TRBV4-3 to TRBJ2-7; the D is unclear. Between the trimmed V and J ends, which lost 2 bases and 4 bases, there was a span of 9 bases. The CDR3 is made up of 13 amino acids. The germline V gene has CDR1 LGHNA and CDR2 YSLEER. CDR3 in amino acids: CASSQKTSYEQYF. The CDR3 region has the DNA TGCGCCAGCAGCCAAAAAACTTCTTACGAGCAGTACTTC.

This clone has only a few counts. The V call is TRBV4-1, the J call TRBJ2-3; D gene uncertain. With 3 bases removed from V and 2 bases from J, the gap between germline ends came to 0 bases. The V gene's germline CDR1 is MGHRA and CDR2 YSYEKL. The length of the CDR3 is 11 residues. CDR3 loop: CASSHTDTQYF. CDR3 coding DNA: TGCGCCAGCAGCCACACAGATACGCAGTATTTT.

This clone was seen more than once but under ten times. The chain recombines TRBV18 with TRBJ2-1, with D perhaps matching TRBD1 or TRBD2 (5 bases each). There are 15 residues in the CDR3. Germline CDR1 and CDR2: KGHSH and LQKENI. Deletions cut 3 bases from V and 7 bases from J, with 16 bases between. The CDR3 here is CASSPRRGVANEQFF. Here the CDR3 DNA reads TGTGCCAGCTCACCCCGACGGGGCGTGGCGAATGAGCAGTTCTTC.

Details on this clone: Other DNA sequences of this sample code for an identical CDR3. The chain employs TRBV27 and TRBJ1-5, with a possible D match to TRBD1 (5 bases). This CDR3 is 13 amino acids long. The V end was cut by 5 bases, the J end by 6 bases, with 11 bases between. Germline values: CDR1 MNHEY, CDR2 SMNVEV (reference sequence). CDR3 sequence reads: CASSGTGGQPQHF. CDR3 in DNA: TGTGCCAGCAGTGGGACCGGGGGTCAGCCCCAGCATTTT.

This clone has just a few counts. The chain combines TRBV9 with TRBJ2-5; TRBD2 matches 11 bases. The V gene's germline CDR1 is SGDLS and CDR2 YYNGEE. The CDR3 loop spans 15 amino acids. The V segment lost 3 bases and the J segment 3 bases; nucleotides outside the gene matches: 4. CDR3 bases: TGTGCCAGCAGCGGACTAGCGGGGATCAAAGAGACCCAGTACTTC. This encodes CASSGLAGIKETQYF. Full variable domain (outside the CDR3, taken from reference TRBV9 and TRBJ2-5): DSGVTQTPKHLITATGQRVTLRCSPRSGDLSVYWYQQSLDQGLQFLIQYYNGEERAKGNILERFSAQQFPDLHSELNLSSLELGDSALYFCASSGLAGIKETQYFGPGTRLLVL.

The rearrangement links TRBV15 to TRBJ2-5, with unresolved D. This CDR3 region has 15 residues. The germline V and J ends were trimmed by 4 bases and 2 bases, with 14 bases remaining between them. The germline gives CDR1 LNHNV, CDR2 YYDKDF (reference sequence). The DNA for the CDR3 is TGTGCCACCAGCAACCTCGCTAACCCGCAAGAGACCCAGTACTTC. Its protein product is CATSNLANPQETQYF.

CDR3 DNA: TGTGCCAGCAGTTTCGCTCCTCAGGGTGTCACTGAAGCTTTCTTT. Amino acids: CASSFAPQGVTEAFF. The rearrangement uses TRBV6-1 and TRBJ1-1; a weak D match, TRBD1 (5 bases). V was trimmed by 5 bases and J by 4 bases, leaving 17 bases between them. CDR1 and CDR2 from the germline V gene are MNHNS and SASEGT. The CDR3 sequence is 15 residues long.

This clone has a handful of counts. The chain is built from TRBV4-2 and TRBJ2-1; 7 bases fit TRBD2. The CDR3 has 15 amino acids. Trimming removed 0 bases from V and 6 bases from J; junction bases left unmatched: 5. Germline V gene lookup returns CDR1 LGHNA and CDR2 YNFKEQ. The CDR3 spells CASSQDPGGSNEQFF. Written as DNA, the CDR3 is TGTGCCAGCAGCCAAGATCCGGGGGGATCCAATGAGCAGTTCTTC.

In its sample, this clone was seen many times. The V call is TRBV7-8, the J call TRBJ2-5; 10 nucleotides line up with TRBD1. Losses at the gene ends were 5 bases for V and 5 bases for J; bases not matched to a gene: 11. Germline V gene sequence: CDR1 SGHVS, CDR2 FQNEAQ. The CDR3 extends over 16 amino acids. The CDR3 sequence: CASSRRQGADYETQYF. The DNA for the CDR3 is TGTGCCAGCAGCCGTCGACAGGGGGCGGACTATGAGACCCAGTACTTC.

Written as DNA, the CDR3 is TGCGCCAGCAGCTTTGGGGGCTACTCTGGAAACACCATATATTTT. Translation gives CASSFGGYSGNTIYF. The genes are TRBV5-1 and TRBJ1-3; possibly TRBD1 for D (6 bases). Trimming left V 2 bases short and J 0 bases short, with 9 bases between. From germline, CDR1 is SGHRS and CDR2 YFSETQ. The CDR3 consists of 15 residues.

Only a few counts were recorded for this clone. The same CDR3 arises from other DNA sequences in this sample as well. The chain has TRBV6-5 and TRBJ1-2; D gene unclear. Germline CDR1 is MNHEY and CDR2 is SVGAGI. The V end was cut by 0 bases, the J end by 3 bases, with 5 bases between. The length of the CDR3 is 13 residues. CDR3 sequence (DNA): TGTGCCAGCAGTTACTCGTGGGACTATGGCTACACCTTC. It codes for CASSYSWDYGYTF.

This clone was counted only a few times. This may come from a read error, since a much larger clone is one base off. Other DNA sequences in this specimen translate into the identical CDR3. The V and J genes are TRBV7-3 and TRBJ2-5; D is unclear. Germline values: CDR1 SGHTA, CDR2 FQGTGA. With 2 bases removed from V and 2 bases from J, the gap between germline ends came to 6 bases. This CDR3 contains 13 residues. In DNA form, the CDR3 reads TGTGCCAGCAGCTTAGGGCGGCAAGAGACCCAGTACTTC. It translates to CASSLGRQETQYF.